This paragraph covers one T cell receptor beta chain sequence. Trimming removed 3 bases from V and 1 base from J; junction bases left unmatched: 1. The germline V gene has CDR1 SGHRS and CDR2 YFSETQ. The CDR3 is 14 residues long. This sample is part of a study of OX40 agonist ivuxolimab in advanced cancers. Study details: Dose-escalation patients had hepatocellular carcinoma, melanoma, renal cell or head and neck cancer. A partial response was reached by three patients: one with hepatocellular carcinoma and two with cutaneous melanoma.

TCRdb's copy holds only in-frame clones and misses some; the assay was immunoSEQ multiplex PCR. This repertoire shows tens of thousands of clones, roughly 90% found once; its top ten account for 3.5% to 4.5%. This sequence was found in an adult with an advanced solid tumor such as melanoma, head and neck, liver or kidney cancer. Sequencing was performed on CD4+ or CD8+ T cells sorted from blood, taken in a trial of the OX40 agonist ivuxolimab. The chain has TRBV5-1 and TRBJ1-1, with 9 bases fitting TRBD1. CDR3 DNA sequence: TGCGCCAGCAGCTCGGGACAGGGGAACACTGAAGCTTTCTTT. Its translation is CASSSGQGNTEAFF.